This is a list of T cell receptor beta chains from one sample in a study of early T cells in non-severe SARS-CoV-2 infection. MiXCR, applied by TCRdb to the 5' RACE reads, yields one record per CDR3 protein. The sample consists of approximately 77,000 distinct CDR3 sequences, around 15% of them appearing once. The sequenced sample was whole blood. These receptors were collected from an adult who was a healthcare worker with PCR-confirmed SARS-CoV-2 infection or an uninfected control (not recorded which). The CDR3 runs from the conserved cysteine through the conserved F or W. The order of the fields is V gene, D gene, clone size, J gene, CDR3 protein, CDR3 DNA. D genes are given only for firm matches. Expanded clones get a size class; other rows say once, few or many, or leave the size out.

V gene: TRBV7-9
D gene: NA
clone size: NA
J gene: TRBJ1-1
CDR3 protein: CASSFEELNTEAFF
CDR3 DNA: TGTGCCAGCAGCTTTGAAGAGTTGAACACTGAAGCTTTCTTT

V gene: TRBV6-6
D gene: NA
clone size: many
J gene: TRBJ2-7
CDR3 protein: CASSPPPEQYF
CDR3 DNA: TGTGCCAGCAGTCCCCCTCCCGAGCAGTACTTC

V gene: TRBV7-9
D gene: NA
clone size: many
J gene: TRBJ2-3
CDR3 protein: CASSSSKGREIADTQYF
CDR3 DNA: TGTGCCAGCAGCTCTAGCAAAGGAAGGGAGATTGCAGATACGCAGTATTTT

V gene: TRBV28
D gene: TRBD1
clone size: NA
J gene: TRBJ1-2
CDR3 protein: CASSLTGGRGGYGYTF
CDR3 DNA: TGTGCCAGCAGTTTGACAGGGGGCAGGGGCGGCTATGGCTACACCTTC

V gene: TRBV5-1
D gene: TRBD2
clone size: NA
J gene: TRBJ2-1
CDR3 protein: CASSFVWTSEDEQFF
CDR3 DNA: TGCGCCAGCAGCTTTGTCTGGACTAGCGAAGATGAGCAGTTCTTC

V gene: TRBV5-1
D gene: TRBD1
clone size: many
J gene: TRBJ1-4
CDR3 protein: CASSPQGVREKLFF
CDR3 DNA: TGCGCCAGCAGCCCGCAGGGGGTGCGTGAAAAACTGTTTTTT

V gene: TRBV7-9
D gene: NA
clone size: few
J gene: TRBJ1-1
CDR3 protein: CASSLRGQAEAFF
CDR3 DNA: TGTGCCAGCAGCTTGCGGGGGCAGGCTGAAGCTTTCTTT

V gene: TRBV7-9
D gene: TRBD1
clone size: many
J gene: TRBJ2-2
CDR3 protein: CASSRQGATGELFF
CDR3 DNA: TGTGCCAGCTCCCGACAGGGGGCCACCGGGGAGCTGTTTTTT

V gene: TRBV19
D gene: TRBD1
clone size: few
J gene: TRBJ1-5
CDR3 protein: CASNTGGDQPQHF
CDR3 DNA: TGTGCCAGTAACACAGGGGGCGATCAGCCCCAGCATTTT

V gene: TRBV12-3/TRBV12-4
D gene: TRBD1
clone size: NA
J gene: TRBJ1-2
CDR3 protein: CASSVTGQGPYGYTF
CDR3 DNA: TGTGCCAGCAGTGTCACCGGACAGGGCCCCTATGGCTACACCTTC

V gene: TRBV28
D gene: NA
clone size: NA
J gene: TRBJ2-7
CDR3 protein: CASSLREYEQYF
CDR3 DNA: TGTGCCAGCAGTTTGCGAGAGTACGAGCAGTACTTC

V gene: TRBV2
D gene: NA
clone size: few
J gene: TRBJ2-3
CDR3 protein: CASSQVGAGTDTQYF
CDR3 DNA: TGTGCCAGCAGTCAGGTGGGGGCTGGCACAGATACGCAGTATTTT